The rows below give T cell receptor beta chains drawn from one sample of a study of T cells after somatic rescue of genetic block. Repertoires were generated with immunoSEQ multiplex PCR, while TCRdb's copy carries only in-frame clones and drops some. The sample lists approximately 70,000 clones, around 90% occurring once. The sample taken for sequencing was peripheral blood mononuclear cells (PBMCs). These receptors were obtained from a man under 40. CDR3s include the opening cysteine and the closing phenylalanine or tryptophan. The order of the fields is V gene, clone size, D gene, CDR3 protein. A D gene is named only where the DNA matches it firmly. Size tells how often a clone was seen (once, few, many) or the class of an expanded clone, and some rows leave it out.

v_call: TRBV6-5
clone_size: NA
d_call: NA
cdr3_aa: CASVRTVNSPLHF

v_call: TRBV19
clone_size: NA
d_call: NA
cdr3_aa: CASTRRPSYNEQFF

v_call: TRBV9
clone_size: NA
d_call: NA
cdr3_aa: CASSVQPGRNTGELFF

v_call: TRBV2
clone_size: NA
d_call: NA
cdr3_aa: CATSSGWASEKLFF

v_call: TRBV5-1
clone_size: NA
d_call: NA
cdr3_aa: CASSRDGNQPQHF

v_call: TRBV2
clone_size: NA
d_call: NA
cdr3_aa: CASSDTAYSNQPQHF

v_call: TRBV13
clone_size: NA
d_call: NA
cdr3_aa: CASSLAQTYEQYF

v_call: TRBV4-3
clone_size: NA
d_call: NA
cdr3_aa: CASSQGRGRNTGELFF

v_call: TRBV18
clone_size: few
d_call: NA
cdr3_aa: CASSPDSANYGYTF

v_call: TRBV18
clone_size: few
d_call: TRBD1
cdr3_aa: CASSAGTGGIGELFF

v_call: TRBV4-1
clone_size: NA
d_call: TRBD2
cdr3_aa: CASSRGLAGVRPGANVLTF

v_call: TRBV5-1
clone_size: NA
d_call: NA
cdr3_aa: CASSFEVGSGANVLTF

v_call: TRBV7-2
clone_size: NA
d_call: NA
cdr3_aa: CASSLEVNTEAFF

v_call: TRBV29-1
clone_size: once
d_call: TRBD1
cdr3_aa: CSALDREKNIQYF

v_call: TRBV5-5
clone_size: NA
d_call: NA
cdr3_aa: CASSRPWETQYF

v_call: TRBV10-2
clone_size: few
d_call: NA
cdr3_aa: CASVRDTYSNQPQHF

v_call: TRBV18
clone_size: NA
d_call: NA
cdr3_aa: CASSPVSDTDTQYF

v_call: TRBV4-1
clone_size: once
d_call: NA
cdr3_aa: CASSQGTRGGSNQPQHF

v_call: TRBV5-3
clone_size: NA
d_call: TRBD1
cdr3_aa: CARSARGQTVSYEQYF

v_call: TRBV6-6
clone_size: NA
d_call: NA
cdr3_aa: CASTESNYEQYF

v_call: TRBV28
clone_size: NA
d_call: NA
cdr3_aa: CASSLVYQPQHF

v_call: TRBV7-9
clone_size: few
d_call: NA
cdr3_aa: CASSLITATNYGYTF

v_call: TRBV6-5
clone_size: NA
d_call: TRBD1
cdr3_aa: CASSFDRAKSDTQYF

v_call: TRBV27
clone_size: NA
d_call: TRBD2
cdr3_aa: CASRARAGGTDTQYF

v_call: TRBV10-2
clone_size: NA
d_call: TRBD1
cdr3_aa: CASSEARDRAAYEQYF

v_call: TRBV19
clone_size: once
d_call: TRBD2
cdr3_aa: CASSILAGGLLYNEQFF

v_call: TRBV29-1
clone_size: NA
d_call: NA
cdr3_aa: CSVEDGSNEKLFF

v_call: TRBV6-5
clone_size: NA
d_call: NA
cdr3_aa: CASRQQADYGYTF

v_call: TRBV28
clone_size: many
d_call: NA
cdr3_aa: CASSLTGNTEAFF

v_call: TRBV18
clone_size: NA
d_call: TRBD1
cdr3_aa: CASSPGQGFQPQHF

v_call: TRBV7-2
clone_size: NA
d_call: NA
cdr3_aa: CASSLARGTGGTDGYTF

v_call: TRBV7-8
clone_size: NA
d_call: TRBD2
cdr3_aa: CASSLAAGGTFTGELFF

v_call: TRBV6-5
clone_size: NA
d_call: NA
cdr3_aa: CASSYGEGAGQGYTF

v_call: TRBV28
clone_size: NA
d_call: NA
cdr3_aa: CASTRDWEQYF

v_call: TRBV28
clone_size: NA
d_call: TRBD1
cdr3_aa: CASSLYPDRENRYTF

v_call: TRBV4-1
clone_size: NA
d_call: NA
cdr3_aa: CASSQVPRSHEQYF

v_call: TRBV11-3
clone_size: once
d_call: TRBD2
cdr3_aa: CASSLVGVAGAEQYF

v_call: TRBV7-9
clone_size: NA
d_call: NA
cdr3_aa: CASSLGVEQFF

v_call: TRBV2
clone_size: NA
d_call: NA
cdr3_aa: CASMKGNYGYTF